The next 4 T cell receptor beta chains were all read from a single sample in a study of read filtering for tumor transcriptome and immune sequencing. Molecular barcoded adaptors covering alpha/delta and beta/gamma chains were used on 400 to 450 ng RNA. MiXCR, applied by TCRdb to the reads, yields one record per CDR3 protein. The table records nearly 60,000 distinct CDR3 sequences, approximately 13% of them present only once. Material for sequencing was a population of CD138-negative cells sorted from bone marrow. The receptors were sampled from a donor aged 40 or older with multiple myeloma.

This clonotype occurred many times. J is TRBJ2-4 and V is TRBV14; D gene ambiguous. Germline CDR1 and CDR2: SGHDN and FVKESK. Between the trimmed V and J ends, which lost 1 base and 0 bases, there was a span of 4 bases. This CDR3 is built from 14 residues. The CDR3 loop is CASSQGGAKNIQYF. The CDR3 coding sequence is TGTGCCAGCAGCCAAGGTGGAGCCAAAAACATTCAGTACTTC.

This clonotype has only one observation. Lacking the conserved final phenylalanine or tryptophan, this CDR3 likely reflects a read error. The CDR3 loop is CASSQADGYTL. The CDR3 DNA reads TGCGCCAGCAGCCAAGCTGATGGCTACACCCTC. The chain combines TRBV4-1 with TRBJ1-2; no definite D call. V lost 1 base to trimming and J lost 6 bases, with 3 bases between them. From germline, CDR1 is MGHRA and CDR2 YSYEKL. The CDR3 runs to 11 residues.

This clonotype was detected many times. The gene calls are TRBV6-5 and TRBJ1-1; no reliable D call. The CDR3 sequence is 11 residues long. Germline CDR1 and CDR2: MNHEY and SVGAGI. Trimming left V 9 bases short and J 7 bases short, with 12 bases between. CDR3 DNA sequence: TGTGCCAGTATCGGGATGGATGAAGCTTTCTTT. It yields the protein CASIGMDEAFF.

Many counts were recorded for this clonotype. The rearrangement uses TRBV20-1 and TRBJ2-5; tentative D call: TRBD1 (6 bases). V gave up 4 bases and J gave up 5 bases, with 20 bases separating them. The germline CDR1 and CDR2 sequences are DFQATT and SNEGSKA (reference sequence). CDR3 length equals 15 residues. This CDR3 reads CSANPPKQGMETQYF. The CDR3 coding sequence is TGCAGTGCTAACCCCCCGAAACAGGGTATGGAGACCCAGTACTTC.